The 12 T cell receptor beta chains given below trace back to one sample, sequenced in a study of T cells in Graves' hyperthyroidism and ophthalmopathy. Amplification yielded TCR beta CDR3 regions, with RNA transcripts as the source. Initially, a first-round RT-PCR of the TCR CDR3 employed the HTBI primer set. TCRdb passed the multiplex PCR reads through MiXCR, listing each CDR3 protein once. Of 540,000 or so distinct CDR3 sequences listed, 46% are singletons. The sequenced material came from peripheral blood or thyroid tissue (not recorded which). These receptors came from an adult woman with Graves' disease, either hyperthyroidism or ophthalmopathy (not recorded which).

At least ten counts were recorded for this clonotype. The CDR3 protein is CASRQTSGRETQYF. The CDR3 region has the DNA TGTGCCAGCAGACAGACTAGCGGGAGGGAGACCCAGTACTTC. The J gene is TRBJ2-5, the V gene TRBV6-5; 13 nucleotides match TRBD2. Germline V gene data show CDR1 as MNHEY and CDR2 as SVGAGI. The CDR3 extends over 14 amino acids. V shed 6 bases and J 5 bases; nucleotides not matched to a gene: 3.

The genes are TRBV19 and TRBJ1-2; 7 bases agree with TRBD1. The CDR3 length is 14 residues. The V gene's germline CDR1 is LNHDA and CDR2 SQIVND (reference sequence). V shed 7 bases and J 4 bases; nucleotides not matched to a gene: 9. The CDR3 DNA reads TGTGCCAGTACTAAGCTTGGGACAGCCTATGGCTACACCTTC. It is translated as CASTKLGTAYGYTF.

With respect to this clonotype: The final CDR3 position lacks the conserved phenylalanine or tryptophan, pointing to a likely read error. The DNA is omitted, as the CDR3 cannot be located on it reliably, and the CDR3 follows TCRdb's listing. The rearrangement joins TRBV7-9 to TRBJ2-7; TRBD2 is the table's D call, not checked against the DNA. Germline V CDR1 and CDR2: SEHNR, FQNEAQ (reference sequence). The CDR3 has 9 residues if both end residues are counted. The chain's CDR3 is CASRRSGRE.

For this clonotype: Germline is not matched at one junction end, which may reflect a read error. The chain combines TRBV10-3 with TRBJ1-2; no reliable D call. Germline V lookup: CDR1 ENHRY, CDR2 SYGVKD. The CDR3 runs 13 residues. DNA for the CDR3: TGTGCCAGCAGTTCCCCCCCTTTACATGGCTACACCTTC. It yields the protein CASSSPPLHGYTF.

This clonotype has at least ten counts. This chain uses TRBV10-3 with TRBJ1-1; no clear D. The CDR3 totals 12 residues. Germline V CDR1 and CDR2: ENHRY, SYGVKD. Trimming cost V 8 bases and J 6 bases, with 13 bases left between them. CDR3 sequence: CAIGRSSPEAFF. CDR3 in DNA: TGTGCCATCGGCCGCAGTTCCCCTGAAGCTTTCTTT.

The chain joins TRBV6-5 to TRBJ2-7; no clear D gene. Germline V gene lookup returns CDR1 MNHEY and CDR2 SVGAGI. V was cut by 0 bases and J by 2 bases, with 14 bases left in between. This CDR3 is built from 16 residues. CDR3 in amino acids: CASSYSPLVLTYEQYF. The CDR3 DNA follows: TGTGCCAGCAGTTACTCGCCCTTAGTGCTTACCTACGAGCAGTACTTC.

The chain employs TRBV25-1 and TRBJ2-2, with TRBD2 identical over 12 bases. This CDR3 contains 17 residues. The germline V gene encodes CDR1 MGHDK and CDR2 SYGVNS. After removal of 4 bases from V and 1 base from J, the junction contained 4 bases not matched to a gene. CDR3 DNA sequence: TGTGCCAGCAGTGGACTAGCGGGAGCAGGGAACACCGGGGAGCTGTTTTTT. It translates to CASSGLAGAGNTGELFF.

The J gene is TRBJ2-7, the V gene TRBV2, with 9 bases aligning to TRBD2. The CDR3 runs 14 residues. CDR1 and CDR2 from the germline V gene are SNHLY and FYNNEI. The CDR3 DNA reads TGTGCTAGAGCGGAGCGGGAGGCCGCCTACGAGCAGTACTTC. This translates into CARAEREAAYEQYF.

This clonotype was recorded at least ten times. This chain uses TRBV10-3 with TRBJ2-2; 7 bases agree with TRBD1. There are 13 residues in the CDR3. Germline V lookup: CDR1 ENHRY, CDR2 SYGVKD. Trimming removed 9 bases from V and 6 bases from J; junction bases left unmatched: 7. CDR3 DNA: TGTGCCATTCTCCTACAGGGGCCCGGGGAGCTGTTTTTT. Its protein product is CAILLQGPGELFF.

The rearrangement joins TRBV20-1 to TRBJ2-5; D is perhaps TRBD1 (5 bases). This CDR3 is 13 amino acids long. Germline lookup yields CDR1 DFQATT and CDR2 SNEGSKA (reference sequence). Trimming removed 6 bases from V and 5 bases from J, with 16 bases in between. The CDR3 spells CSAREQGRETQYF. The DNA for the CDR3 is TGCAGTGCCCGAGAGCAGGGCAGGGAGACCCAGTACTTC.

Concerning this clonotype itself: One base away lies a much larger clone, so this may be a sequencing read error. The J gene is TRBJ1-2, the V gene TRBV11-2; D might be TRBD1 (5 bases). The CDR3 extends over 17 amino acids. The germline V and J ends were trimmed by 5 bases and 0 bases, with 19 bases remaining between them. Germline CDR1 SGHAT, CDR2 FQNNGV. The CDR3 is CASSRDRAGPANYGYTF. The CDR3 DNA reads TGTGCCAGCAGCAGAGATAGGGCGGGACCGGCTAACTATGGCTACACCTTC.

This clonotype was picked up many times. The chain is built from TRBV7-9 and TRBJ2-7, with D maybe TRBD1 (5 bases). Trimming removed 6 bases at V and 0 bases at J, with 12 bases between. Germline lookup yields CDR1 SEHNR and CDR2 FQNEAQ (reference sequence). The CDR3 spans 14 residues. As DNA, the CDR3 is TGTGCCAGCAGTCCCCAGGGCCGCTCCTACGAGCAGTACTTC. As protein: CASSPQGRSYEQYF.